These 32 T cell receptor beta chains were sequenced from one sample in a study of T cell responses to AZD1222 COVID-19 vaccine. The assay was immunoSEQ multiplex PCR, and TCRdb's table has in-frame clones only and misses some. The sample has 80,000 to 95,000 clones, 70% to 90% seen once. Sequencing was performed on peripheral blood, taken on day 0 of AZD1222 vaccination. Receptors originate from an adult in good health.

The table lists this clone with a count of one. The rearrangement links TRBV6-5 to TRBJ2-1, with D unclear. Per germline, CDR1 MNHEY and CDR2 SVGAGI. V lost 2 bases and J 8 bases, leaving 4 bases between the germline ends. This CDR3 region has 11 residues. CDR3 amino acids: CASSYRDEQFF. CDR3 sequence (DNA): TGTGCCAGCAGTTACAGGGATGAGCAGTTCTTC.

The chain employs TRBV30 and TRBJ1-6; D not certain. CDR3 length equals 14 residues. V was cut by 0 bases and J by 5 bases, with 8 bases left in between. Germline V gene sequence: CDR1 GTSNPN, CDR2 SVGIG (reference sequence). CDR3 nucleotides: TGTGCCTGGAGTGTAGGCACCGATAATTCACCCCTCCACTTT. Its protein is CAWSVGTDNSPLHF.

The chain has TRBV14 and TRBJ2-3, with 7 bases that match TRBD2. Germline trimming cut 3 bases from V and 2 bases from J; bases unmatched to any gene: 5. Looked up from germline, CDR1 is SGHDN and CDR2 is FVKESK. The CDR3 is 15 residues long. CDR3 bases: TGTGCCAGCAGCCAGCGGGGGTGGATCACAGATACGCAGTATTTT. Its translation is CASSQRGWITDTQYF. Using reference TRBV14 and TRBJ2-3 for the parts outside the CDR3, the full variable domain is EAGVTQFPSHSVIEKGQTVTLRCDPISGHDNLYWYRRVMGKEIKFLLHFVKESKQDESGMPNNRFLAERTGGTYSTLKVQPAELEDSGVYFCASSQRGWITDTQYFGPGTRLTVL.

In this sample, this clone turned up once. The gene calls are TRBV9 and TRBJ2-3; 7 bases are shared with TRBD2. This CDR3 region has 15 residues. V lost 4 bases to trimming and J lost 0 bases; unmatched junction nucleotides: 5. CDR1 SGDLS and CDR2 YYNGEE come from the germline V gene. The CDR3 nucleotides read TGTGCCAGCAGCTTAATGACTAGCAGCACAGATACGCAGTATTTT. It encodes CASSLMTSSTDTQYF.

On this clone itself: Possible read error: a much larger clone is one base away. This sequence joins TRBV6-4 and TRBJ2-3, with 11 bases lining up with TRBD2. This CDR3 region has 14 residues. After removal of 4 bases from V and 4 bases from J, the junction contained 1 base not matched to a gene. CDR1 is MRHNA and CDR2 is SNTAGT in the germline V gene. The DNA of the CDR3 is TGTGCCAGCAGTGTAGCGGGGGGGCCAGATACGCAGTATTTT. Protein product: CASSVAGGPDTQYF.

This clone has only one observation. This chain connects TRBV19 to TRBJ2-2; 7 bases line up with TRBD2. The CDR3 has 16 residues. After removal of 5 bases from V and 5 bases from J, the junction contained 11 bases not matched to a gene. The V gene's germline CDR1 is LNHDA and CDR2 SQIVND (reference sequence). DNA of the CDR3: TGTGCCAGTAGTTTAAACCGGGACTATCTAACCGGGGAGCTGTTTTTT. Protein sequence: CASSLNRDYLTGELFF.

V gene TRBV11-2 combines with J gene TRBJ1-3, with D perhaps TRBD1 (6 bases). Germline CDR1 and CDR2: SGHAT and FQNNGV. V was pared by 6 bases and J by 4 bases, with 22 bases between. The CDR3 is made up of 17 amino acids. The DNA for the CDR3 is TGTGCCAGCAGGCAATTCGAAGCCGGGACACGCGGAAACACCATATATTTT. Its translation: CASRQFEAGTRGNTIYF.

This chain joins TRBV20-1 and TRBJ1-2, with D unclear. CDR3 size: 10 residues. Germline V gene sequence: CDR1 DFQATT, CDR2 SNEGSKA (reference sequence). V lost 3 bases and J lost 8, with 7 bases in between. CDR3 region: CSASDGGYTF. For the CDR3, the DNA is TGCAGTGCTAGTGACGGCGGCTACACCTTC.

DNA for the CDR3: TGTGCCAGCAGTTTGGTTCCCACCGGATCTTCCTATGGCTACACCTTC. As protein: CASSLVPTGSSYGYTF. The chain employs TRBV28 and TRBJ1-2; D is unclear. CDR1 MDHEN and CDR2 SYDVKM come from the germline V gene. The CDR3 length is 16 residues. Trimming took 3 bases from V and 4 from J, leaving 18 bases between them.

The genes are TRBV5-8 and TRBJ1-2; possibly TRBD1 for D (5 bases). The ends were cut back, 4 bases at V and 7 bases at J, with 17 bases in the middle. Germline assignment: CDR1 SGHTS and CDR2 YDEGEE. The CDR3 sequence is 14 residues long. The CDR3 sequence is CASSRRGEGFGYTF. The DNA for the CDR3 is TGTGCCAGCAGCCGGCGGGGAGAGGGGTTTGGCTACACCTTC.

The CDR3 DNA sequence: TGTGCCAGCAGTCCACAGGGGGGACAGTCCTCTGGAAACACCATATATTTT. It yields the protein CASSPQGGQSSGNTIYF. V and J are TRBV6-6 and TRBJ1-3; 8 bases line up with TRBD1. Unmatched junction bases numbered 9, after V lost 5 bases and J lost 0 bases. CDR3 length: 17 residues. Germline CDR1 and CDR2: MNHNY and SVGAGI (reference sequence).

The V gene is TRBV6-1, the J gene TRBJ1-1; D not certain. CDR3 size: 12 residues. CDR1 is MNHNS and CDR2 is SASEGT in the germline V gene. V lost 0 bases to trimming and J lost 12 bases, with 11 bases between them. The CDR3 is CASSEAGPNPFF. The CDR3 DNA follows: TGTGCCAGCAGTGAAGCCGGCCCTAACCCTTTCTTT.

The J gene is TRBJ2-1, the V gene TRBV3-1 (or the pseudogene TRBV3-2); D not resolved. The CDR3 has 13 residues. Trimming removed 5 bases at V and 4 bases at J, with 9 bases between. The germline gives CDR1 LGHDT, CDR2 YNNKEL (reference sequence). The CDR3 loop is CASSSTSYNEQFF. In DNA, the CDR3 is TGTGCCAGCAGCTCCACGAGTTACAATGAGCAGTTCTTC.

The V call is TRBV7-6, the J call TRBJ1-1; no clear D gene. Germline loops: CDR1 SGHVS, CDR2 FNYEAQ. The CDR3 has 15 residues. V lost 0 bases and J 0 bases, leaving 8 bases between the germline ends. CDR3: CASSLAGGVNTEAFF. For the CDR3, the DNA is TGTGCCAGCAGCTTAGCCGGCGGGGTGAACACTGAAGCTTTCTTT.

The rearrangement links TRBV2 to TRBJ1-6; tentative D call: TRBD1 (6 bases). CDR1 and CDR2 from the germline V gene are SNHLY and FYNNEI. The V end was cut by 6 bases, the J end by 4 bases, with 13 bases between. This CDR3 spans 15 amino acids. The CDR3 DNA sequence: TGTGCCAGCAGGGCACCGGGACAATATAATTCACCCCTCCACTTT. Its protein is CASRAPGQYNSPLHF.

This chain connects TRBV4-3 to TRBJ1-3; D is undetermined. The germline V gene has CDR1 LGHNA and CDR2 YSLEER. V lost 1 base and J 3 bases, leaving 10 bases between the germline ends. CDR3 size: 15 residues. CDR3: CASSQVGSLGNTIYF. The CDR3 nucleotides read TGCGCCAGCAGCCAAGTTGGATCTCTTGGAAACACCATATATTTT.

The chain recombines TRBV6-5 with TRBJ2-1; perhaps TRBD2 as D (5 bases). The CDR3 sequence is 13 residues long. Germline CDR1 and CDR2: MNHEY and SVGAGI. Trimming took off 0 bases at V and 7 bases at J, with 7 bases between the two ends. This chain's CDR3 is CASSYSGVNEQFF. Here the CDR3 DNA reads TGTGCCAGCAGTTACTCCGGGGTAAATGAGCAGTTCTTC.

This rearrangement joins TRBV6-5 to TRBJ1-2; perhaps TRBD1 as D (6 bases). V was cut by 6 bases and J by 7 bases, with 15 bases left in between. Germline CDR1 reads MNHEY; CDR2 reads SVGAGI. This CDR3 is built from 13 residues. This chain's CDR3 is CASSSQGALGYTF. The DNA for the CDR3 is TGTGCCAGCAGCTCACAGGGAGCACTTGGCTACACCTTC.

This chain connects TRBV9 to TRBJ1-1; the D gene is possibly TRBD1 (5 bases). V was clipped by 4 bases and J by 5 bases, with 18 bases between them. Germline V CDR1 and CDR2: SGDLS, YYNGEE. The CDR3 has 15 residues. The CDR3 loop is CASSPAPGRGTEAFF. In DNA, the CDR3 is TGTGCCAGCAGCCCCGCCCCAGGTCGGGGGACTGAAGCTTTCTTT.

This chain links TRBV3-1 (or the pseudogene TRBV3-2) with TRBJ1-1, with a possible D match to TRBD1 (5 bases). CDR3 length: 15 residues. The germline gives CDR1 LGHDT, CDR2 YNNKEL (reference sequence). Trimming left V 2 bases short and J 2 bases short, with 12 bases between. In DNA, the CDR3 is TGTGCCAGCAGCCAACCGGGACGGAAAAACACTGAAGCTTTCTTT. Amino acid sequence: CASSQPGRKNTEAFF.

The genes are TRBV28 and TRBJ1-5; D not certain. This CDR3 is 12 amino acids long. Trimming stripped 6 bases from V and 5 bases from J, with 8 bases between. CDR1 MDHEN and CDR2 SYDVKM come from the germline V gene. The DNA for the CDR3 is TGTGCCAGCAGGGTCGAGGATCAGCCCCAGCATTTT. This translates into CASRVEDQPQHF.

The CDR3 DNA is TGTGCCCTACAGGGGGGGAGCCTCTACGAGCAGTACTTC. Its protein is CALQGGSLYEQYF. The chain links TRBV2 to TRBJ2-7; maybe TRBD1 (8 bases). The CDR3 runs to 13 residues. The V gene lost 11 bases and the J gene lost 3 bases, with 17 bases spanning the gap. Per germline, CDR1 SNHLY and CDR2 FYNNEI.

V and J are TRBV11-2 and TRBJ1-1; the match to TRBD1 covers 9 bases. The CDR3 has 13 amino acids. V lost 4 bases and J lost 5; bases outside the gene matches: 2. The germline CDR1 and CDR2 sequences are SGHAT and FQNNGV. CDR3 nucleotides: TGTGCCAGCAGCTGGGACAGGGCGACTGAAGCTTTCTTT. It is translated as CASSWDRATEAFF.

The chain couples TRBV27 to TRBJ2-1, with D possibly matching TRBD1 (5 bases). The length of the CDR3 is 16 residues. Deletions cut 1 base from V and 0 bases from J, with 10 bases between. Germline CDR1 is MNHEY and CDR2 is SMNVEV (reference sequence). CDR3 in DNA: TGTGCCAGCAGTTTATACTGGGGCGGCTCCTACAATGAGCAGTTCTTC. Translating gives CASSLYWGGSYNEQFF.

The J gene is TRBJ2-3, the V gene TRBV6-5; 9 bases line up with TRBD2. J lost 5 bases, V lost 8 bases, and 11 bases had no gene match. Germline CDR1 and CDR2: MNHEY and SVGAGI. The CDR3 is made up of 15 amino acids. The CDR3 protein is CASLRRGGPGDTQYF. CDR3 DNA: TGTGCCAGCTTAAGGCGGGGGGGGCCGGGAGATACGCAGTATTTT.

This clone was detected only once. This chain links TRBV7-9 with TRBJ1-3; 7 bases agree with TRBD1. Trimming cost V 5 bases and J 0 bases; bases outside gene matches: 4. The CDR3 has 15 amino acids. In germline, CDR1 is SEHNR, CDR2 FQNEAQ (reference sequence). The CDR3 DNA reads TGTGCCAGCAGCCCGGGACAGATCTCTGGAAACACCATATATTTT. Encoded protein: CASSPGQISGNTIYF.

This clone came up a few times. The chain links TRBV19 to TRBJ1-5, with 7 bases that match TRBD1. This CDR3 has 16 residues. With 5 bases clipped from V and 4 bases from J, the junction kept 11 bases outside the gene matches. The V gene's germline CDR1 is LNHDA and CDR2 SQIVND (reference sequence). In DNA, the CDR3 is TGTGCCAGTAGTCCGACAGGGTTCGGGTTGAATCAGCCCCAGCATTTT. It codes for CASSPTGFGLNQPQHF.

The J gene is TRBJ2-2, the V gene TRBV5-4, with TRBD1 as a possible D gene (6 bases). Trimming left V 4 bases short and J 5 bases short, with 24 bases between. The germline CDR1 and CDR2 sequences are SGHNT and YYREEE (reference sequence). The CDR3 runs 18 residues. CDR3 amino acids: CASSRGGSRVQGTGELFF. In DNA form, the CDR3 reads TGTGCCAGCAGCCGTGGTGGCAGCCGCGTTCAGGGGACCGGGGAGCTGTTTTTT.

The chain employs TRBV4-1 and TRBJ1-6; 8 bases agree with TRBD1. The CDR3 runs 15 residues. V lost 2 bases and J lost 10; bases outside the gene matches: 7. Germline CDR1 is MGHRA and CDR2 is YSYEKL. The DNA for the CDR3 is TGCGCCAGCAGCCAACCGGACAGGGTTAGGTCACCCCTCCACTTT. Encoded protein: CASSQPDRVRSPLHF.

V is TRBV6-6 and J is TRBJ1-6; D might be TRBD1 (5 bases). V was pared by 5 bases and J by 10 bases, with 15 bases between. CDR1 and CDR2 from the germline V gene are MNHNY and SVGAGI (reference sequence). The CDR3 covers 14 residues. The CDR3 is CASSTGRTGSPLHF. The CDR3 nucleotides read TGTGCCAGCAGTACAGGCAGGACCGGATCACCCCTCCACTTT.

CDR3 nucleotide sequence: TGTGCCAGCAGCCAAGATCTTATCTCCTACGAGCAGTACTTC. As protein: CASSQDLISYEQYF. The chain joins TRBV14 to TRBJ2-7, with D hard to call. The CDR3 totals 14 residues. Trimming stripped 0 bases from V and 0 bases from J, with 6 bases between. Germline V gene sequence: CDR1 SGHDN, CDR2 FVKESK. Variable domain in full (rest from reference TRBV14 and TRBJ2-7): EAGVTQFPSHSVIEKGQTVTLRCDPISGHDNLYWYRRVMGKEIKFLLHFVKESKQDESGMPNNRFLAERTGGTYSTLKVQPAELEDSGVYFCASSQDLISYEQYFGPGTRLTVT.

The CDR3 DNA sequence: TGTGCCAGCAGCCCCCGCCGTGCTAACTATGGCTACACCTTC. The encoded protein is CASSPRRANYGYTF. The genes are TRBV9 and TRBJ1-2, with D uncertain. The CDR3 is 14 residues long. Deletions cut 4 bases from V and 0 bases from J, with 10 bases between. Germline V gene sequence: CDR1 SGDLS, CDR2 YYNGEE.